The 25 T cell receptor beta chains reported below all come from one sample, sequenced in a study of T cell responses to AZD1222 COVID-19 vaccine. Clones were read by immunoSEQ multiplex PCR, and TCRdb kept only the in-frame ones, dropping some. This table holds 120,000 to 150,000 clones, 85% to 95% found once. The starting material was peripheral blood, obtained on day 0 of AZD1222 vaccination. The receptors stem from an adult in good health.

V is TRBV6-6 and J is TRBJ1-1; 9 bases line up with TRBD1. There are 14 residues in the CDR3. The germline gives CDR1 MNHNY, CDR2 SVGAGI (reference sequence). Trimming at V came to 5 bases and at J to 6 bases, leaving 7 bases not matched to a gene. The CDR3 here is CASSNYRGRSEAFF. CDR3 sequence (DNA): TGTGCCAGCAGTAACTACAGGGGGCGTTCTGAAGCTTTCTTT.

The chain recombines TRBV19 with TRBJ1-1; 7 positions agree with TRBD1. With 6 bases clipped from V and 4 bases from J, the junction kept 5 bases outside the gene matches. Germline values: CDR1 LNHDA, CDR2 SQIVND (reference sequence). The CDR3 contains 13 residues. CDR3 sequence: CASRRQGFTEAFF. CDR3 in DNA: TGTGCCAGTAGGAGACAGGGATTCACTGAAGCTTTCTTT.

This chain connects TRBV2 to TRBJ2-1; 7 bases map to TRBD1. With V trimmed by 6 bases and J by 12 bases, 8 bases remained unmatched. Germline V gene data show CDR1 as SNHLY and CDR2 as FYNNEI. This CDR3 has 12 residues. Here the CDR3 reads CASSNDREVQFF. The CDR3 DNA sequence: TGTGCCAGCAGCAATGACAGGGAAGTGCAGTTCTTC.

This sequence joins TRBV6-6 and TRBJ2-7, with 8 bases matching TRBD2. The CDR3 runs 15 residues. The junction had 8 bases not matched to a gene; V was cut back by 7 bases and J by 0 bases. Germline CDR1 and CDR2: MNHNY and SVGAGI (reference sequence). The CDR3 reads CASTPGGASSYEQYF. CDR3 sequence (DNA): TGTGCCAGCACCCCGGGAGGGGCGAGCTCCTACGAGCAGTACTTC.

This chain uses TRBV7-8 with TRBJ2-1, with no clear D. V lost 0 bases, J lost 10 bases, and 7 bases lay in between. The germline V gene encodes CDR1 SGHVS and CDR2 FQNEAQ. This CDR3 has 12 amino acids. CDR3: CASSLAPREQFF. Here the CDR3 DNA reads TGTGCCAGCAGCTTAGCTCCCAGGGAGCAGTTCTTC.

The chain uses TRBV19 and TRBJ1-6; possible D gene TRBD1, 6 bases. CDR3 length: 18 amino acids. The germline V gene has CDR1 LNHDA and CDR2 SQIVND (reference sequence). Trimming left V 6 bases short and J 0 bases short, with 18 bases between. CDR3 protein: CASRWDTRTSSYNSPLHF. The CDR3, as DNA: TGTGCCAGTAGATGGGACACGAGAACCAGCTCCTATAATTCACCCCTCCACTTT.

This clone is a singleton in its sample. Other DNA sequences in this sample translate to the same CDR3. This chain joins TRBV24-1 and TRBJ2-1; 9 nucleotides line up with TRBD1. The CDR3 extends over 15 amino acids. J lost 4 bases, V lost 6 bases, and 6 bases had no gene match. Germline CDR1 and CDR2: KGHDR and SFDVKD. The CDR3 DNA reads TGTGCCACCAGTAGCGGGACAGGGAGTTACAATGAGCAGTTCTTC. Encoded protein: CATSSGTGSYNEQFF.

The rearrangement links TRBV7-8 to TRBJ2-7; 7 positions agree with TRBD1. Losses at the gene ends were 5 bases for V and 7 bases for J; bases not matched to a gene: 14. The CDR3 length is 15 residues. Germline V gene sequence: CDR1 SGHVS, CDR2 FQNEAQ. CDR3 sequence (DNA): TGTGCCAGCAGCCCGAGGGACACAGGGGTGGGGGAGCAGTACTTC. This codes for CASSPRDTGVGEQYF.

The chain uses TRBV15 and TRBJ2-4, with TRBD2 matching 15 bases. Germline CDR1 and CDR2: LNHNV and YYDKDF (reference sequence). V lost 2 bases, J lost 8 bases, and 7 bases stayed unmatched. The CDR3 has 17 residues. The CDR3 protein is CATSRTGTSGGLDIQYF. The CDR3 DNA reads as TGTGCCACCAGCAGAACCGGGACTAGCGGGGGGTTAGACATTCAGTACTTC. The whole variable domain, remainder taken from reference TRBV15 and TRBJ2-4, is DAMVIQNPRYQVTQFGKPVTLSCSQTLNHNVMYWYQQKSSQAPKLLFHYYDKDFNNEADTPDNFQSRRPNTSFCFLDIRSPGLGDTAMYLCATSRTGTSGGLDIQYFGAGTRLSVL.

The chain uses TRBV9 and TRBJ1-1, with D unresolved. V was shortened by 0 bases and J by 1 base, with 7 bases between the two germline ends. This CDR3 has 14 amino acids. Germline V gene sequence: CDR1 SGDLS, CDR2 YYNGEE. The CDR3 nucleotides are TGTGCCAGCAGCGTAGGGAGCTCGAACACTGAAGCTTTCTTT. Protein: CASSVGSSNTEAFF.

This clone was observed once. The chain recombines TRBV5-1 with TRBJ2-2, with TRBD1 as a possible D gene (7 bases). Germline V gene sequence: CDR1 SGHRS, CDR2 YFSETQ. V lost 0 bases to trimming and J lost 5 bases, with 11 bases between them. There are 15 residues in the CDR3. The chain's CDR3 is CASSLDPGGTGELFF. Written as DNA, the CDR3 is TGCGCCAGCAGCTTGGATCCAGGGGGGACCGGGGAGCTGTTTTTT. Combining the CDR3 with reference TRBV5-1 and TRBJ2-2 gives the whole variable domain KAGVTQTPRYLIKTRGQQVTLSCSPISGHRSVSWYQQTPGQGLQFLFEYFSETQRNKGNFPGRFSGRQFSNSRSEMNVSTLELGDSALYLCASSLDPGGTGELFFGEGSRLTVL.

The genes are TRBV5-1 and TRBJ1-1; 8 bases agree with TRBD1. The germline V gene encodes CDR1 SGHRS and CDR2 YFSETQ. Losses at the gene ends were 5 bases for V and 5 bases for J; bases not matched to a gene: 11. There are 15 residues in the CDR3. The CDR3 DNA reads TGCGCCAGCAGTAGGACAGGGAAGGATGGGACTGAAGCTTTCTTT. Translating gives CASSRTGKDGTEAFF.

This clone was detected only once. The chain uses TRBV7-3 and TRBJ1-3, with D hard to call. V lost 5 bases and J 4 bases, leaving 6 bases between the germline ends. Germline CDR1 SGHTA, CDR2 FQGTGA. The CDR3 has 12 amino acids. The CDR3 sequence is CASSPGGNTIYF. In nucleotides, the CDR3 is TGTGCCAGCAGCCCCGGAGGAAACACCATATATTTT.

The chain recombines TRBV6-5 with TRBJ1-2, with unresolved D. Germline loops: CDR1 MNHEY, CDR2 SVGAGI. Trimming left V 10 bases short and J 0 bases short, with 18 bases between. CDR3 length: 15 amino acids. CDR3 bases: TGTGCCACCACCCGGTCCGCGGTAGCTAACTATGGCTACACCTTC. Amino acids: CATTRSAVANYGYTF.

J is TRBJ2-7 and V is TRBV2, with no clear D. V was shortened by 6 bases and J by 0 bases, with 12 bases between the two germline ends. Germline lookup yields CDR1 SNHLY and CDR2 FYNNEI. The length of the CDR3 is 14 residues. Written as DNA, the CDR3 is TGTGCCAGCAGCCCGCTGACCGACTCCTACGAGCAGTACTTC. It codes for CASSPLTDSYEQYF.

J is TRBJ2-1 and V is TRBV19; TRBD2 aligns across 7 bases. The CDR3 sequence is 16 residues long. Per germline, CDR1 LNHDA and CDR2 SQIVND (reference sequence). Trimming cost V 7 bases and J 2 bases; bases outside gene matches: 11. CDR3 DNA sequence: TGTGCCAGTACCCGGGGGGAGGGGCTCCCCTACAATGAGCAGTTCTTC. Amino acids: CASTRGEGLPYNEQFF.

This clone was observed once. The chain has TRBV4-1 and TRBJ2-7, with D possibly TRBD2 on 6 matching bases. The CDR3 has 16 amino acids. V was pared by 3 bases and J by 7 bases, with 22 bases between. Germline V lookup: CDR1 MGHRA, CDR2 YSYEKL. The CDR3 sequence is CASSHTPGTRPSEQYF. CDR3 bases: TGCGCCAGCAGCCATACACCCGGGACTCGTCCCTCGGAGCAGTACTTC.

This chain connects TRBV19 to TRBJ1-5; a weak D match, TRBD1 (5 bases). The germline V gene has CDR1 LNHDA and CDR2 SQIVND (reference sequence). The length of the CDR3 is 16 residues. V lost 7 bases and J lost 2, with 18 bases in between. The CDR3 reads CASNWVGRVGNQPQHF. CDR3 DNA sequence: TGTGCCAGTAACTGGGTTGGCAGGGTGGGCAATCAGCCCCAGCATTTT.

The chain combines TRBV4-2 with TRBJ2-7; D is possibly TRBD1 or TRBD2 (6 bases each). Per germline, CDR1 LGHNA and CDR2 YNFKEQ. The CDR3 runs 13 residues. The ends were cut back, 5 bases at V and 2 bases at J, with 10 bases in the middle. CDR3: CASSSGATYEQYF. CDR3 sequence (DNA): TGTGCCAGCAGCTCGGGGGCCACCTACGAGCAGTACTTC.

V is TRBV6-5 and J is TRBJ1-3, with a possible D match to TRBD1 (5 bases). The length of the CDR3 is 13 residues. Germline V CDR1 and CDR2: MNHEY, SVGAGI. Trimming took off 9 bases at V and 4 bases at J, with 13 bases between the two ends. In DNA, the CDR3 is TGTGCCAGTCGGAGGGGTCCCGGAAACACCATATATTTT. This sequence encodes CASRRGPGNTIYF.

Only one count was recorded for this clone. V and J are TRBV7-2 and TRBJ2-3; D is possibly TRBD2 (5 bases). Germline V gene lookup returns CDR1 SGHTA and CDR2 FQGNSA. The CDR3 totals 15 residues. V lost 2 bases and J lost 1, with 10 bases in between. CDR3 bases: TGTGCCAGCAGCTTAAAAGGAGCGGGCACAGATACGCAGTATTTT. As protein: CASSLKGAGTDTQYF.

This clone appeared a single time. The chain recombines TRBV21-1 with TRBJ1-4; TRBD1 reflects the table's D call only, with no check against the DNA. TRBV21-1 is given as a pseudogene. The length of the CDR3 is 19 residues. CDR3: CASSIKRRTGDSTNEKLFF. In nucleotides, the CDR3 is TGTGCCAGCAGCATAAAGAGGAGGACAGGGGATTCAACTAATGAAAAACTGTTTTTT.

This clone was observed a few times. This sequence joins TRBV6-5 and TRBJ1-6; tentative D call: TRBD1 (5 bases). The V and J ends lost 0 bases and 10 bases respectively, with 16 bases between them. In germline, CDR1 is MNHEY, CDR2 SVGAGI. The CDR3 is 16 residues long. CDR3 bases: TGTGCCAGCAGTTACTCGGGGGGGTCCCGGGAGTCACCCCTCCACTTT. Translated: CASSYSGGSRESPLHF.

The genes are TRBV11-3 and TRBJ2-2, with D perhaps given as TRBD1 or TRBD2 (5 bases each). There are 14 residues in the CDR3. Trimming left V 5 bases short and J 5 bases short, with 12 bases between. CDR1 and CDR2 (germline): SGHNT, YENEEA. The CDR3 DNA reads TGTGCCAGCAGCGCCGGGACCCCGACCGGGGAGCTGTTTTTT. As protein: CASSAGTPTGELFF.

The chain couples TRBV18 to TRBJ1-2; D perhaps matches TRBD1 (6 bases). This CDR3 is 15 amino acids long. Per germline, CDR1 KGHSH and CDR2 LQKENI. V gave up 0 bases and J gave up 4 bases, with 12 bases separating them. CDR3 DNA: TGTGCCAGCTCACCACCTTTGAACAGGGCCTATGGCTACACCTTC. Its protein product is CASSPPLNRAYGYTF.